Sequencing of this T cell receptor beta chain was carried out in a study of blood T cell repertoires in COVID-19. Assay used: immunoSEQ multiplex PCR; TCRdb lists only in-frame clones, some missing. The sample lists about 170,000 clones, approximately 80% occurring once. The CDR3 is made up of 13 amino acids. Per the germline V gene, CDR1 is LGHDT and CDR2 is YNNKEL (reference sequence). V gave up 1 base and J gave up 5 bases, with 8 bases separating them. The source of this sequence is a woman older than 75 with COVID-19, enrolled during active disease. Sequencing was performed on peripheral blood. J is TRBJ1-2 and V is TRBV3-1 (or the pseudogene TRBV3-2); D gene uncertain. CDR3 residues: CASSQVQLYGYTF. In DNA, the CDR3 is TGTGCCAGCAGCCAAGTTCAACTTTATGGCTACACCTTC.